Here is one TCR beta chain with its context. Its target is unknown. TCRdb used MiXCR to reprocess the reads, holding one entry per CDR3 protein. In the table there are approximately 170,000 distinct CDR3 sequences, around an eighth of which are singletons. The data derive from a study of T cell repertoires in cytomegalovirus infection. Between the trimmed V and J ends, which lost 5 bases and 6 bases, there was a span of 11 bases. Germline V lookup: CDR1 SEHNR, CDR2 FQNEAQ (reference sequence). This CDR3 comprises 12 residues. Whole-study results and caveats: The study identified carriers of CMV plus the relevant HLA from cumulative public TCR beta family frequency.

The sample consisted of PBMCs. The sequence was collected from a human donor in good health (CMV status not recorded). Some clones in this sample may be carry-over from other donors' samples. The chain recombines TRBV7-9 with TRBJ2-7, with TRBD2 as a possible D gene (6 bases). CDR3: CASSLTRGEQYF. Here the CDR3 DNA reads TGTGCCAGCAGCCTGACTAGAGGCGAGCAGTACTTC.